Listed below are T cell receptor beta chains from one sample, sequenced in a study of PD-1 blockade in mismatch repair-deficient tumors. This table comes from immunoSEQ multiplex PCR, and its TCRdb copy is limited to in-frame clones, with some not included. There are some 19,000 clones in the sample; roughly four fifths occur only once, and 1.4% to 1.5% lies in the top ten. The sample was PBMCs, taken 52 weeks after starting pembrolizumab. These TCRs come from an adult with mismatch repair-deficient cancer. Both conserved end residues are part of each CDR3. A D gene is named only where the DNA matches it firmly. Not all rows give a size; the values are once, few, many and, for expanded clones, a class.

v_gene	abundance	d_gene	len	j_gene	CDR3aa	CDR3nt
TRBV7-7	NA	NA	14	TRBJ2-1	CASSLGGSRDEQFF	TGTGCTAGCAGCTTAGGAGGGAGTCGCGATGAGCAGTTCTTC
TRBV28	NA	NA	15	TRBJ1-1	CASSPGTQANTEAFF	TGTGCCAGCAGCCCCGGGACTCAAGCGAACACTGAAGCTTTCTTT
TRBV9	NA	NA	13	TRBJ2-1	CASSPLVAHEQFF	TGTGCCAGCAGCCCACTAGTAGCCCATGAGCAGTTCTTC
TRBV29-1	NA	NA	14	TRBJ2-5	CSVSPGNLRETQYF	TGCAGCGTTTCGCCGGGGAACCTCAGGGAGACCCAGTACTTC
TRBV2	NA	NA	14	TRBJ2-7	CASSRQGGSYEQYF	TGTGCCAGCAGTAGGCAGGGAGGCTCCTACGAGCAGTACTTC
TRBV5-1	NA	NA	16	TRBJ2-5	CASSLGRGSGRETQYF	TGCGCCAGCAGCTTGGGGAGGGGTAGCGGAAGGGAGACCCAGTACTTC
TRBV6-1	few	TRBD2	14	TRBJ2-7	CASSRLAEGYEQYF	TGTGCCAGCAGCAGACTAGCGGAGGGCTACGAGCAGTACTTC
TRBV18	NA	TRBD1	16	TRBJ1-3	CASSLQGQGTGNTIYF	TGTGCCAGCTCACTTCAAGGACAGGGAACTGGAAACACCATATATTTT
TRBV14	NA	NA	12	TRBJ2-7	CASSTQGYEQYF	TGTGCCAGCAGCACCCAGGGCTACGAGCAGTACTTC
TRBV25-1	NA	NA	15	TRBJ2-2	CASSELDSNTGELFF	TGTGCCAGCAGTGAATTAGATTCGAACACCGGGGAGCTGTTTTTT
TRBV6-4	once	TRBD2	15	TRBJ2-3	CASSDVAGGADTQYF	TGTGCCAGCAGTGACGTAGCGGGAGGGGCAGATACGCAGTATTTT
TRBV10-3	once	TRBD1	16	TRBJ1-1	CAISDRRQGRGTEAFF	TGTGCCATCAGTGACCGTCGACAGGGGAGAGGTACTGAAGCTTTCTTT
TRBV9	NA	TRBD2	17	TRBJ2-5	CASSVALPDSGQETQYF	TGTGCCAGCAGCGTAGCCCTCCCGGATAGCGGGCAAGAGACCCAGTACTTC
TRBV6-1	NA	TRBD1	14	TRBJ1-4	CASSVQGESEKLFF	TGTGCCAGCAGTGTACAGGGGGAGAGTGAAAAACTGTTTTTT
TRBV4-1	NA	TRBD1	18	TRBJ1-5	CASSHLRTGGTNNQPQHF	TGCGCCAGCAGCCACCTTAGGACAGGGGGCACAAACAATCAGCCCCAGCATTTT
TRBV20-1	once	NA	11	TRBJ1-2	CSAWDIYGYTF	TGCAGTGCATGGGACATCTATGGCTACACCTTC
TRBV28	NA	NA	11	TRBJ2-1	CASSLYNEQFF	TGTGCCAGCAGTCTTTACAATGAGCAGTTCTTC
TRBV28	NA	TRBD2	15	TRBJ2-1	CASSKTSGVGNEQFF	TGTGCCAGCAGTAAGACTAGCGGGGTGGGCAATGAGCAGTTCTTC
TRBV9	NA	TRBD2	15	TRBJ2-1	CASSVETSGRVEQFF	TGTGCCAGCAGCGTAGAGACTAGCGGGAGGGTTGAGCAGTTCTTC
TRBV7-8	NA	NA	15	TRBJ2-3	CASSQDYPSTDTQYF	TGTGCCAGCAGCCAGGACTATCCAAGCACAGATACGCAGTATTTT
TRBV18	NA	TRBD1	15	TRBJ1-5	CASSPSGQGVQPQHF	TGTGCCAGCTCACCATCGGGACAGGGGGTTCAGCCCCAGCATTTT
TRBV7-9	once	TRBD1	17	TRBJ1-1	CASSSRTGVKGGTEAFF	TGTGCCAGCAGCTCACGGACAGGGGTAAAGGGGGGCACTGAAGCTTTCTTT
TRBV5-1	NA	NA	15	TRBJ2-5	CASSLGLGGQETQYF	TGCGCCAGCAGCTTGGGGTTGGGGGGCCAAGAGACCCAGTACTTC
TRBV9	NA	NA	13	TRBJ1-4	CASSDPPREKLFF	TGTGCCAGCAGCGACCCGCCCAGGGAAAAACTGTTTTTT
TRBV28	NA	TRBD2	15	TRBJ2-3	CASGSREGLPDTQYF	TGTGCCAGTGGCTCGCGGGAGGGCCTCCCAGATACGCAGTATTTT
TRBV4-1	NA	NA	13	TRBJ2-1	CASSQALYNEQFF	TGCGCCAGCAGCCAAGCACTTTACAATGAGCAGTTCTTC
TRBV9	NA	TRBD1	14	TRBJ1-5	CASSGTGGHQPQHF	TGTGCCAGCAGCGGGACAGGGGGCCATCAGCCCCAGCATTTT
TRBV25-1	NA	TRBD2	14	TRBJ2-1	CASSDSGSYNEQFF	TGTGCCAGCAGTGATAGCGGGAGCTACAATGAGCAGTTCTTC
TRBV9	once	NA	13	TRBJ2-1	CASSVFLSNEQFF	TGTGCCAGCAGCGTATTCCTCAGCAATGAGCAGTTCTTC
TRBV30	NA	NA	12	TRBJ2-1	CAWSVAHNEQFF	TGTGCCTGGAGTGTGGCCCACAATGAGCAGTTCTTC
TRBV4-1	NA	TRBD1	13	TRBJ1-1	CASSQYDRGEAFF	TGCGCCAGCAGCCAATACGACAGGGGTGAAGCTTTCTTT